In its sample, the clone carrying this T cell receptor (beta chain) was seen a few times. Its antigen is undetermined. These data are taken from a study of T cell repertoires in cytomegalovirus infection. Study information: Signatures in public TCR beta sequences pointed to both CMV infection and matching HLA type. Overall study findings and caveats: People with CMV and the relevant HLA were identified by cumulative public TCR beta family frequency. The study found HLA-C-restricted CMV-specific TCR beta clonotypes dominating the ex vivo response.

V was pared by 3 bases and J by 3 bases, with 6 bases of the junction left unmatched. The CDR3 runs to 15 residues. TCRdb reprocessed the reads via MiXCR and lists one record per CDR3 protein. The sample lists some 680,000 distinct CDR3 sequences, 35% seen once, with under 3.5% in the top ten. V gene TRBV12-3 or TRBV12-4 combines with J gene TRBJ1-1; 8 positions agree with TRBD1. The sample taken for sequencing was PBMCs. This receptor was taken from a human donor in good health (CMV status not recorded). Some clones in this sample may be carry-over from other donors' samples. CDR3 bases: TGTGCCAGCAGTTTGCAGGACAGGGAAGACACTGAAGCTTTCTTT. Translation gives CASSLQDREDTEAFF.